The entry below describes one T cell receptor (beta chain). The antigen is undetermined. This entry is derived from a study of T cells after yellow fever vaccination. Whole-study context: Some fractions had low cell numbers, and these were prepared with SMART-Seq v4 Ultra Low Input.

General observations from the study: Most primary-vaccination clones recurred post-booster (roughly 96% CD4, 88% CD8). On re-exposure, the response was weaker but peaked faster, at day 5 versus 15.

The CDR3 totals 15 residues. Per the germline V gene, CDR1 is LGHNA and CDR2 is YSLEER. V shed 0 bases and J shed 5 bases, with 11 bases lying between them. The study made its TCR cDNA through 5'RACE template switching. That step introduced a universal primer site along with UMIs. TCRdb passed the 5' RACE reads through MiXCR, listing each CDR3 protein once. The sample lists under 400,000 distinct CDR3 sequences; around 12% were seen once. The sequence was collected from a man between 18 and 29 years old who received the YFV17D yellow fever vaccine. The material sequenced was CD4+ T cells sorted from PBMCs, taken 15 days after the yellow fever booster vaccination. The chain has TRBV4-3 and TRBJ1-5; D is uncertain. CDR3 residues: CASSQDLGGYQPQHF. Written as DNA, the CDR3 is TGCGCCAGCAGCCAAGATCTGGGAGGGTATCAGCCCCAGCATTTT.